These 7 T cell receptor beta chains came from one sample sequenced in a study of cytotoxic CD8 clonotypes in ibrutinib-treated CLL. Some clones are missing from TCRdb's copy, which holds only in-frame ones; the method was immunoSEQ multiplex PCR. The data contain about 76,000 clones, around 84% of them singletons. The specimen comprised PBMCs, sampled before ibrutinib treatment. The origin of the receptors is a human donor with chronic lymphocytic leukemia.

The chain combines TRBV5-1 with TRBJ1-1; 8 bases are a match to TRBD1. With V trimmed by 8 bases and J by 10 bases, 7 bases remained unmatched. The CDR3 loop spans 11 amino acids. Germline values: CDR1 SGHRS, CDR2 YFSETQ. Here the CDR3 DNA reads TGCGCCAGTGCAGGGGGCGGCGGAGCTTTCTTT. Its protein is CASAGGGGAFF. Full variable domain (rest looked up from reference TRBV5-1 and TRBJ1-1): KAGVTQTPRYLIKTRGQQVTLSCSPISGHRSVSWYQQTPGQGLQFLFEYFSETQRNKGNFPGRFSGRQFSNSRSEMNVSTLELGDSALYLCASAGGGGAFFGQGTRLTVV.

The CDR3 spells CATRLAGVPNEQFF. DNA of the CDR3: TGTGCCACTAGACTAGCGGGAGTTCCCAATGAGCAGTTCTTC. The V gene is TRBV11-2, the J gene TRBJ2-1; 12 nucleotides agree with TRBD2. CDR3 size: 14 residues. The germline CDR1 and CDR2 sequences are SGHAT and FQNNGV. The ends lost 10 bases at V and 6 bases at J; junction bases unmatched: 7.

The chain carries TRBV29-1 and TRBJ1-2; 8 nucleotides line up with TRBD1. CDR1 and CDR2 (germline): SQVTM, ANQGSEA. This CDR3 contains 13 residues. With V trimmed by 5 bases and J by 3 bases, 5 bases remained unmatched. CDR3 loop: CSVLPGGDYGYTF. The CDR3, as DNA: TGCAGCGTTTTACCAGGGGGCGACTATGGCTACACCTTC.

In this sample, this clone turned up once. This sequence joins TRBV5-4 and TRBJ1-1, with D possibly being TRBD1 (6 bases). CDR3 length: 14 amino acids. Trimming left V 4 bases short and J 5 bases short, with 15 bases between. Germline-derived CDR1 and CDR2 are SGHNT and YYREEE (reference sequence). CDR3 in DNA: TGTGCCAGCAGCCCCCGAGGGGGTGCGACTGAAGCTTTCTTT. Translating gives CASSPRGGATEAFF.

This chain uses TRBV6-5 with TRBJ2-2; D call uncertain. Trimming removed 6 bases from V and 5 bases from J, with 7 bases in between. Germline CDR1 and CDR2: MNHEY and SVGAGI. The CDR3 consists of 12 residues. The CDR3 region is CASRTSTGELFF. The CDR3 DNA follows: TGTGCCAGCAGAACATCTACCGGGGAGCTGTTTTTT.

The chain couples TRBV18 to TRBJ2-7, with 7 bases that match TRBD2. The ends lost 3 bases at V and 7 bases at J; junction bases unmatched: 6. The CDR3 runs 13 residues. The germline CDR1 and CDR2 sequences are KGHSH and LQKENI. CDR3 DNA: TGTGCCAGCTCACCTAGTCGGGAGGAGGAGCAGTACTTC. As protein: CASSPSREEEQYF.

DNA of the CDR3: TGTGCCAGCAGCTTAGCTGGGGGTGGTGAGCAGTTCTTC. It specifies CASSLAGGGEQFF. The chain couples TRBV7-2 to TRBJ2-1, with D perhaps assigned TRBD1 or TRBD2 (5 bases each). V lost 0 bases, J lost 9 bases, and 9 bases lay in between. The V gene's germline CDR1 is SGHTA and CDR2 FQGNSA. The CDR3 totals 13 residues.